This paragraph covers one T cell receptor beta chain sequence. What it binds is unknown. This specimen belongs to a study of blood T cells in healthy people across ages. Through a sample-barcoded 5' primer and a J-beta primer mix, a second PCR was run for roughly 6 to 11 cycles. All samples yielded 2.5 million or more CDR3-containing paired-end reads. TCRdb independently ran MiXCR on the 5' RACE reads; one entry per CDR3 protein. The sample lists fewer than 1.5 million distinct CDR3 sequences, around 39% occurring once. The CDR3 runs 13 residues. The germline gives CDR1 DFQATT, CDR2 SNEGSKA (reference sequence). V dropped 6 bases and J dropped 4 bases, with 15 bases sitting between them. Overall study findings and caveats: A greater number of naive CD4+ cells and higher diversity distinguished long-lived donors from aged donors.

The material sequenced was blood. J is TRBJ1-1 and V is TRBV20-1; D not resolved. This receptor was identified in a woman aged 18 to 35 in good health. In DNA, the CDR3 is TGCAGTGCCGAGGGTGCCGGGTTCACTGAAGCTTTCTTT. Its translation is CSAEGAGFTEAFF.